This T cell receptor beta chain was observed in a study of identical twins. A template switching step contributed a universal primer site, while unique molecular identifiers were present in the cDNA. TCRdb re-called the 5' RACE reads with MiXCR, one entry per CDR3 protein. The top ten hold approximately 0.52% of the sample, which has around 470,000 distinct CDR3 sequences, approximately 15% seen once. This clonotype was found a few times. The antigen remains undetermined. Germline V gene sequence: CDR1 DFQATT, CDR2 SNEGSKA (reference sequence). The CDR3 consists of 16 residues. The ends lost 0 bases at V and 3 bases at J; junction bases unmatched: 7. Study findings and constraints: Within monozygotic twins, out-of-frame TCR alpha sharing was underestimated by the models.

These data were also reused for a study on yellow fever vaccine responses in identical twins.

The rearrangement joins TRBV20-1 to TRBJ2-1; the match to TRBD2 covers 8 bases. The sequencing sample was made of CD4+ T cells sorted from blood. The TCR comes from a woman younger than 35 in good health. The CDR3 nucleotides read TGCAGTGCTAGAGATCCGGCGGGGGGATTCTACAATGAGCAGTTCTTC. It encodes CSARDPAGGFYNEQFF.